These 8 T cell receptor beta chains were all obtained from the same sample, sequenced in a study of blood T cell repertoires in COVID-19. Sequencing used immunoSEQ multiplex PCR; TCRdb keeps in-frame clones, though not all of them. This sample has more than 90,000 clones, with roughly 86% found just once. The sequenced sample consisted of peripheral blood. Receptor source: a woman in her thirties with acute or convalescent COVID-19.

This clone was picked up one time. This rearrangement joins TRBV11-3 to TRBJ2-1; maybe TRBD2 (5 bases). Germline CDR1 SGHNT, CDR2 YENEEA. The CDR3 runs 12 residues. V was pared by 8 bases and J by 7 bases, with 12 bases between. CDR3 sequence: CASSRAENEQFF. DNA for the CDR3: TGTGCCAGCTCGCGGGCGGAGAATGAGCAGTTCTTC.

V is TRBV6-5 and J is TRBJ2-3, with 8 bases fitting TRBD2. The CDR3 loop spans 14 amino acids. The germline gives CDR1 MNHEY, CDR2 SVGAGI. J was trimmed by 2 bases and V by 4 bases; bases with no gene match: 2. The CDR3 loop reads CASSLAGNTDTQYF. The CDR3 DNA is TGTGCCAGCAGTTTAGCGGGGAACACAGATACGCAGTATTTT.

V gene TRBV6-5 combines with J gene TRBJ1-2; 7 nucleotides line up with TRBD1. V lost 2 bases, J lost 4 bases, and 1 base stayed unmatched. Germline V gives CDR1 MNHEY, CDR2 SVGAGI. The CDR3 covers 13 residues. CDR3 DNA sequence: TGTGCCAGCAGTTACCGGACAGGCTATGGCTACACCTTC. This encodes CASSYRTGYGYTF.

This sequence joins TRBV2 and TRBJ2-7, with a weak D call TRBD2 (5 bases). This CDR3 has 11 amino acids. The V gene lost 5 bases and the J gene lost 5 bases, with 7 bases spanning the gap. The germline V gene has CDR1 SNHLY and CDR2 FYNNEI. The CDR3 sequence is CASSRGNEQYF. CDR3 nucleotides: TGTGCCAGCAGTAGAGGGAACGAGCAGTACTTC.

This chain links TRBV5-1 with TRBJ2-1; TRBD2 matches at 8 bases. Looked up from germline, CDR1 is SGHRS and CDR2 is YFSETQ. The CDR3 covers 15 residues. The V gene end was trimmed by 3 bases and the J gene end by 7 bases; junction bases not matched to a gene: 9. The CDR3 coding sequence is TGCGCCAGCAGCTACGGGAAGAGCGGGGGAAATGAGCAGTTCTTC. Its translation: CASSYGKSGGNEQFF.

In this sample, this clone turned up once. V and J are TRBV6-5 and TRBJ1-4, with D maybe TRBD1 (6 bases). With 0 bases removed from V and 5 bases from J, the gap between germline ends came to 10 bases. CDR3 length equals 15 residues. The germline CDR1 and CDR2 sequences are MNHEY and SVGAGI. The CDR3 sequence: CASSYSQGTNEKLFF. CDR3 DNA: TGTGCCAGCAGTTACTCGCAGGGGACCAATGAAAAACTGTTTTTT.

The genes are TRBV5-1 and TRBJ1-3, with 9 positions matching TRBD1. The ends lost 2 bases at V and 0 bases at J; junction bases unmatched: 6. Germline V CDR1 and CDR2: SGHRS, YFSETQ. The CDR3 spans 17 residues. The CDR3 bases are TGCGCCAGCAGCTTTGGACAGGGGTCCTTCTCTGGAAACACCATATATTTT. Its protein is CASSFGQGSFSGNTIYF.

The rearrangement joins TRBV7-9 to TRBJ2-2; unclear D gene. CDR1 and CDR2 (germline): SEHNR, FQNEAQ (reference sequence). Trimming removed 4 bases at V and 5 bases at J, with 5 bases between. The CDR3 runs 12 residues. CDR3 coding DNA: TGTGCCAGCAGCTCACGGACCGGGGAGCTGTTTTTT. Amino acid sequence: CASSSRTGELFF.